This is a list of T cell receptor beta chains from one sample in a study of cytomegalovirus exposure and HLA in healthy donors. Sequenced by immunoSEQ multiplex PCR; TCRdb stores in-frame clones only, minus some. Here the sample spans 150,000 to 200,000 clones, more than 75% being singletons. The sample was PBMCs. These receptors came from a woman aged 18 to 35 in good health and CMV-seronegative. Both conserved end residues are part of each CDR3.

V,J,CDR3
TRBV5-1,TRBJ2-3,CASRALAGGKSTDTQYF
TRBV18,TRBJ1-3,CASSLGDSSGNTIYF
TRBV30,TRBJ1-3,CAWSETGVGNTIYF
TRBV2,TRBJ2-5,CASGSGDRLETQYF
TRBV7-7,TRBJ2-2,CASSPLGPGQATGELFF
TRBV15,TRBJ2-7,CATSEGNYYEQYF
TRBV4-2,TRBJ2-7,CASSQGGGRAGYEQYF
TRBV15,TRBJ1-1,CATSRDRGRTEAFF
TRBV4-1,TRBJ2-4,CASSQPTSGLAKNIQYF
TRBV7-7,TRBJ1-1,CASSRDRTAEAFF
TRBV9,TRBJ1-3,CASSVGEGTIYF
TRBV28,TRBJ2-3,CASSSPGQGTDTQYF
TRBV27,TRBJ2-5,CASSYLGQGPETQYF
TRBV12-5,TRBJ1-1,CASGLVGTEAFF
TRBV2,TRBJ2-1,CASSRGGSYNEQFF
TRBV5-1,TRBJ2-1,CASSLGAAGGINEQFF
TRBV4-1,TRBJ1-2,CASSPFGDSYGYTF
TRBV4-2,TRBJ1-5,CASSQERTGDNQPQHF
TRBV25-1,TRBJ2-6,CASMGQPSSGANVLTF
TRBV4-1,TRBJ1-1,CASSQGRSEAFF
TRBV6-6,TRBJ1-1,CASRLQGNLFRTEAFF
TRBV7-3,TRBJ2-3,CASSLLAAGLDTQYF
TRBV7-8,TRBJ2-1,CASSHSRSRTSEYNEQFF
TRBV9,TRBJ1-3,CASSVASGNTIYF
TRBV9,TRBJ2-2,CASSVRGGTGELFF
TRBV7-2,TRBJ1-1,CASSRGYRKDTEAFF
TRBV7-3,TRBJ2-7,CASSPISGDRAHEQYF
TRBV19,TRBJ1-5,CASSQGAWDYSNQPQHF
TRBV5-8,TRBJ2-4,CASSLAGEVAKNIQYF
TRBV19,TRBJ2-7,CASSIVGVFREFHEQYF
TRBV5-1,TRBJ2-1,CASSLATGLADNEQFF
TRBV19,TRBJ2-6,CASSIREEGVLTF
TRBV4-1,TRBJ2-3,CASSQDGRGISTDTQYF
TRBV18,TRBJ2-1,CASSPLGLDLNEQFF
TRBV2,TRBJ2-7,CASSSLYEQYF
TRBV27,TRBJ1-3,CASSFTGQGFSGNTIYF
TRBV6-6,TRBJ1-4,CASINPGGVGEKLFF
TRBV6-1,TRBJ2-2,CASSESGSFNTGELFF
TRBV4-1,TRBJ2-3,CASSQETTGGTDTQYF
TRBV10-3,TRBJ1-1,CAITAGQGGTMNTEAFF